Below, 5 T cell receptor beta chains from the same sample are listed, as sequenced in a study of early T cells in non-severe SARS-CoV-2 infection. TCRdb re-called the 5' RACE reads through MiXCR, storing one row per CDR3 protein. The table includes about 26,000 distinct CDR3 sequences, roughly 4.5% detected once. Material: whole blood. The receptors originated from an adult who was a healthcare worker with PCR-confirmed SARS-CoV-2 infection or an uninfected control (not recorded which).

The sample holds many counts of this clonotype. The CDR3 loop is CASSLVGVTRENTQYF. CDR3 DNA: TGTGCCAGCAGCTTAGTGGGGGTGACCCGGGAGAATACGCAGTATTTT. The chain joins TRBV7-2 to TRBJ2-3, with D possibly matching TRBD2 (6 bases). There are 16 residues in the CDR3. V gave up 1 base and J gave up 7 bases, with 18 bases separating them. Germline-derived CDR1 and CDR2 are SGHTA and FQGNSA.

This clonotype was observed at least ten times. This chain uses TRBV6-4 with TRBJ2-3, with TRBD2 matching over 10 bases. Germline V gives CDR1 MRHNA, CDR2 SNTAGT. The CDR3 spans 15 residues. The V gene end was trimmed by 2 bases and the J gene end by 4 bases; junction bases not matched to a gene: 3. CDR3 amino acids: CASSDSGGASDTQYF. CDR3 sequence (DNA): TGTGCCAGCAGTGACAGCGGGGGGGCCTCAGATACGCAGTATTTT.

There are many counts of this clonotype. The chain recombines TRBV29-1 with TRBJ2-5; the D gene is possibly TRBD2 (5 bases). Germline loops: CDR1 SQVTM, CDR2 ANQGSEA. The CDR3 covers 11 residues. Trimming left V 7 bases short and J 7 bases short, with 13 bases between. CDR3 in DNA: TGCAGCGGGAGGACCTCGCGGACCCAGTACTTC. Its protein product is CSGRTSRTQYF. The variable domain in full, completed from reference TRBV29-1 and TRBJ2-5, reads SAVISQKPSRDICQRGTSLTIQCQVDSQVTMMFWYRQQPGQSLTLIATANQGSEATYESGFVIDKFPISRPNLTFSTLTVSNMSPEDSSIYLCSGRTSRTQYFGPGTRLLVL.

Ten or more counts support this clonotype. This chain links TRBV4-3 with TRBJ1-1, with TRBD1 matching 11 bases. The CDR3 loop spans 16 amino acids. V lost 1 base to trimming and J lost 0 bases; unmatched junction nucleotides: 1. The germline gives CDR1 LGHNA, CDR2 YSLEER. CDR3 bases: TGCGCCAGCAGCCAAGGGACAGGGGGCGTGAACACTGAAGCTTTCTTT. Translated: CASSQGTGGVNTEAFF.

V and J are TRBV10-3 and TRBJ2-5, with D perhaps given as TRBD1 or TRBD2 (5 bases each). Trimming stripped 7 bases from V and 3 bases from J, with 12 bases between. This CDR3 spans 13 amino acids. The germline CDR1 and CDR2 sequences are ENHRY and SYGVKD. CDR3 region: CAIKMGVEETQYF. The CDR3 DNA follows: TGTGCCATCAAGATGGGGGTAGAAGAGACCCAGTACTTC.